The 30 T cell receptor beta chains below were found in one sample sequenced in a study of T cells after yellow fever vaccination. A single record per CDR3 protein comes from TCRdb applying MiXCR to the 5' RACE reads. This table has roughly 250,000 distinct CDR3 sequences, 10% to 15% appearing once. Specimen: CD4+ T cells sorted from PBMCs, collected 45 days after the yellow fever booster vaccination. All receptors derive from a man aged 25-40 years who received the YFV17D yellow fever vaccine.

The rearrangement links TRBV6-5 to TRBJ2-7; D tentatively reads TRBD1 or TRBD2 (5 bases each). Germline CDR1 and CDR2: MNHEY and SVGAGI. With 0 bases removed from V and 4 bases from J, the gap between germline ends came to 22 bases. CDR3 length: 18 residues. CDR3 sequence reads: CASSYSRGSSWQGYEQYF. The CDR3 nucleotides read TGTGCCAGCAGTTACTCGAGGGGTAGTAGCTGGCAGGGTTACGAGCAGTACTTC.

This clonotype was detected many times. The chain combines TRBV4-1 with TRBJ1-2; D perhaps matches TRBD1 (5 bases). The CDR3 covers 14 residues. The V gene's germline CDR1 is MGHRA and CDR2 YSYEKL. Trimming took off 8 bases at V and 2 bases at J, with 15 bases between the two ends. This CDR3 is CASVEGPPNYGYTF. For the CDR3, the DNA is TGCGCCAGCGTTGAGGGACCCCCGAACTATGGCTACACCTTC.

This clonotype was detected only once. The chain has TRBV7-2 and TRBJ2-7; D not resolved. The CDR3 sequence is 13 residues long. V was clipped by 2 bases and J by 2 bases, with 7 bases between them. Germline values: CDR1 SGHTA, CDR2 FQGNSA. This chain's CDR3 is CASSLSFTYEQYF. CDR3 bases: TGTGCCAGCAGCTTATCGTTCACCTACGAGCAGTACTTC.

V is TRBV5-6 and J is TRBJ2-1; 8 bases fit TRBD1. The V gene end was trimmed by 2 bases and the J gene end by 9 bases; junction bases not matched to a gene: 10. CDR1 and CDR2 (germline): SGHDT, YYEEEE. CDR3 length: 15 residues. The CDR3 DNA sequence: TGTGCCAGCAGCTTAAGGGGACAGGAGTTAGGTGAGCAGTTCTTC. Protein sequence: CASSLRGQELGEQFF.

Here the CDR3 DNA reads TGCAGTGCTAGCGGGTCTAGATACGGGACCCAGTACTTC. Its protein product is CSASGSRYGTQYF. V and J are TRBV20-1 and TRBJ2-5; no definite D call. Trimming stripped 3 bases from V and 7 bases from J, with 15 bases between. CDR1 and CDR2 (germline): DFQATT, SNEGSKA (reference sequence). The CDR3 is made up of 13 amino acids.

This clonotype was counted between two and nine times. V and J are TRBV5-7 and TRBJ1-2; D is ambiguous. TRBV5-7 is an ORF, and what it does is uncertain. CDR3 length: 14 amino acids. The ends were cut back, 1 base at V and 5 bases at J, with 12 bases in the middle. The CDR3 sequence is CASSLSPPSYGYTF. In DNA, the CDR3 is TGTGCCAGCAGCTTGAGTCCGCCCTCTTATGGCTACACCTTC.

This clonotype occurred a few times. The V call is TRBV7-2, the J call TRBJ1-2; tentatively, D is TRBD1 (6 bases). Germline CDR1 and CDR2: SGHTA and FQGNSA. Trimming removed 3 bases from V and 6 bases from J, with 8 bases in between. The CDR3 sequence is 12 residues long. The CDR3 bases are TGTGCCAGCAGCTTGCCAGGGGATGGCTACACCTTC. It translates to CASSLPGDGYTF.

This chain uses TRBV7-2 with TRBJ2-3, with TRBD2 identical over 9 bases. After removal of 5 bases from V and 6 bases from J, the junction contained 3 bases not matched to a gene. Germline CDR1 SGHTA, CDR2 FQGNSA. The CDR3 consists of 13 residues. In DNA form, the CDR3 reads TGTGCCAGCAGCGGACTAGCGTATGATACGCAGTATTTT. Translated: CASSGLAYDTQYF.

The V call is TRBV14, the J call TRBJ2-1, with 7 positions matching TRBD1. V shed 5 bases, J shed 6 bases, and the junction held 7 bases outside the gene matches. The CDR3 consists of 14 residues. Germline CDR1 SGHDN, CDR2 FVKESK. CDR3 amino acids: CASSLSGTVNEQFF. As DNA, the CDR3 is TGTGCCAGCAGCTTATCCGGGACAGTCAATGAGCAGTTCTTC.

This clonotype was counted only a few times. The chain combines TRBV20-1 with TRBJ2-1; 13 nucleotides line up with TRBD2. This CDR3 is built from 17 residues. The ends lost 5 bases at V and 8 bases at J; junction bases unmatched: 15. Germline values: CDR1 DFQATT, CDR2 SNEGSKA (reference sequence). CDR3 amino acids: CSAFSFKLAGGRDEQFF. For the CDR3, the DNA is TGCAGTGCTTTTTCCTTTAAACTAGCGGGAGGGAGGGATGAGCAGTTCTTC.

This clonotype occurred many times. The chain joins TRBV6-5 to TRBJ2-7; D is perhaps TRBD1 (6 bases). The CDR3 runs 12 residues. From germline, CDR1 is MNHEY and CDR2 SVGAGI. V dropped 2 bases and J dropped 6 bases, with 8 bases sitting between them. The CDR3 nucleotides read TGTGCCAGCAGTTACGGGACATCCGAGCAGTACTTC. It is translated as CASSYGTSEQYF.

The gene calls are TRBV20-1 and TRBJ2-1; D is perhaps TRBD2 (7 bases). Germline CDR1 reads DFQATT; CDR2 reads SNEGSKA (reference sequence). The CDR3 totals 16 residues. Here the CDR3 reads CCASGGALGLENEQFF. As DNA, the CDR3 is TGCTGCGCTAGTGGGGGGGCGCTTGGTCTGGAGAATGAGCAGTTCTTC.

The CDR3 nucleotides read TGTGCCAGCAGTCTCGGGACTAGTTGGTTCAATGAGCAGTTCTTC. Its translation: CASSLGTSWFNEQFF. V is TRBV6-2 or TRBV6-3 and J is TRBJ2-1; 8 nucleotides line up with TRBD2. The CDR3 length is 15 residues. V lost 5 bases and J lost 6; bases outside the gene matches: 9. CDR1 and CDR2 (germline): MNHEY, SVGEGT.

The J gene is TRBJ2-5, the V gene TRBV29-1; a possible D gene is TRBD1 (5 bases). Between the trimmed V and J ends, which lost 4 bases and 1 base, there was a span of 7 bases. Germline V gene lookup returns CDR1 SQVTM and CDR2 ANQGSEA. CDR3 length: 12 residues. CDR3 bases: TGCAGCGTTGCGCAGGGCCAAGAGACCCAGTACTTC. Translation: CSVAQGQETQYF.

The chain joins TRBV7-2 to TRBJ2-2, with 7 nucleotides matching TRBD1. J lost 6 bases, V lost 2 bases, and 6 bases had no gene match. Germline V gives CDR1 SGHTA, CDR2 FQGNSA. This CDR3 region has 15 residues. CDR3: CASSLSQGGSGELFF. The CDR3 DNA is TGTGCCAGCAGCTTATCCCAAGGGGGCTCCGGGGAGCTGTTTTTT.

The gene calls are TRBV27 and TRBJ1-5, with no clear D. Germline V gene sequence: CDR1 MNHEY, CDR2 SMNVEV (reference sequence). Trimming cost V 3 bases and J 4 bases, with 7 bases left between them. This CDR3 region has 13 residues. CDR3 in amino acids: CASSFAPNQPQHF. CDR3 in DNA: TGTGCCAGCAGTTTCGCCCCGAATCAGCCCCAGCATTTT.

This clonotype was counted many times. The chain recombines TRBV21-1 with TRBJ1-2; the DNA was not compared with TRBD1, the D call given in the table. TRBV21-1 is recorded as a pseudogene. The CDR3 runs 15 residues. The CDR3 DNA sequence: TGTGCCAGCAACCCCCTGAGGGACTTTAACTATGGCTACACCTTC. Its translation is CASNPLRDFNYGYTF.

The chain carries TRBV5-5 and TRBJ2-2, with 7 bases matching TRBD2. The V segment lost 10 bases and the J segment 2 bases; nucleotides outside the gene matches: 8. The CDR3 sequence is 14 residues long. Germline V gene data show CDR1 as SGHKS and CDR2 as YYEKEE (reference sequence). CDR3 loop: CASASGTNTGELFF. DNA of the CDR3: TGTGCCTCCGCGAGCGGGACCAACACCGGGGAGCTGTTTTTT.

The rearrangement links TRBV7-2 to TRBJ2-4, with 14 nucleotides matching TRBD2. The V segment lost 5 bases and the J segment 2 bases; nucleotides outside the gene matches: 5. CDR3 size: 17 residues. Germline CDR1 and CDR2: SGHTA and FQGNSA. The DNA for the CDR3 is TGTGCCAGCAGCCAGACTAGCGGGGGGGGAACCAAAAACATTCAGTACTTC. Translated, it gives CASSQTSGGGTKNIQYF.

The rearrangement links TRBV5-1 to TRBJ2-1; D is perhaps TRBD1 or TRBD2 (6 bases each). The CDR3 has 15 residues. The germline CDR1 and CDR2 sequences are SGHRS and YFSETQ. Trimming cost V 0 bases and J 6 bases, with 13 bases left between them. CDR3 residues: CASSLVKGGTNEQFF. In nucleotides, the CDR3 is TGCGCCAGCAGCTTGGTTAAGGGGGGAACCAATGAGCAGTTCTTC. Full variable domain (remainder filled in from reference TRBV5-1 and TRBJ2-1): KAGVTQTPRYLIKTRGQQVTLSCSPISGHRSVSWYQQTPGQGLQFLFEYFSETQRNKGNFPGRFSGRQFSNSRSEMNVSTLELGDSALYLCASSLVKGGTNEQFFGPGTRLTVL.

This chain connects TRBV20-1 to TRBJ2-1; D is ambiguous. V was trimmed by 5 bases and J by 5 bases, leaving 13 bases between them. This CDR3 has 13 amino acids. The germline CDR1 and CDR2 sequences are DFQATT and SNEGSKA (reference sequence). CDR3 nucleotide sequence: TGCAGTGCTGAGTCGAGGCAGAACAATGAGCAGTTCTTC. This sequence encodes CSAESRQNNEQFF.

The chain carries TRBV27 and TRBJ2-7; D remains unclear. CDR3 length equals 13 residues. V lost 5 bases and J lost 7, with 15 bases in between. The germline CDR1 and CDR2 sequences are MNHEY and SMNVEV (reference sequence). CDR3 residues: CASSPPPFREQYF. For the CDR3, the DNA is TGTGCCAGCAGTCCCCCCCCGTTCAGGGAGCAGTACTTC.

This clonotype was counted only a few times. This sequence joins TRBV20-1 and TRBJ1-5; TRBD1 aligns across 7 bases. Germline V lookup: CDR1 DFQATT, CDR2 SNEGSKA (reference sequence). V lost 6 bases and J lost 3; bases outside the gene matches: 5. The CDR3 has 13 residues. CDR3 sequence: CSAVDRDNQPQHF. DNA for the CDR3: TGCAGTGCGGTCGACAGGGACAATCAGCCCCAGCATTTT.

This chain connects TRBV3-1 to TRBJ2-7; D is perhaps TRBD1 (5 bases). Trimming shortened V by 4 bases and J by 3 bases, and 13 bases separated the two germline ends. The CDR3 spans 14 residues. The germline V gene has CDR1 LGHDT and CDR2 YNNKEL (reference sequence). CDR3 amino acids: CASSPRQSDYEQYF. The CDR3 nucleotides read TGTGCCAGCAGCCCTCGACAGTCCGACTACGAGCAGTACTTC.

V and J are TRBV2 and TRBJ1-6; no clear D gene. V lost 6 bases and J lost 0, with 9 bases in between. The CDR3 is 15 residues long. The V gene's germline CDR1 is SNHLY and CDR2 FYNNEI. The DNA for the CDR3 is TGTGCCAGCAGCTCCGAGAGCTCCTATAATTCACCCCTCCACTTT. Protein sequence: CASSSESSYNSPLHF.

The table lists this clonotype with many counts. The rearrangement uses TRBV18 and TRBJ2-3; D remains ambiguous. Germline V gene sequence: CDR1 KGHSH, CDR2 LQKENI. This CDR3 contains 12 residues. Trimming cost V 6 bases and J 2 bases, with 6 bases left between them. The CDR3 loop reads CASSPTTDTQYF. As DNA, the CDR3 is TGTGCCAGCTCGCCCACCACAGATACGCAGTATTTT.

The chain links TRBV7-6 to TRBJ1-6; 10 bases fit TRBD1. V lost 4 bases and J lost 10; bases outside the gene matches: 7. Germline V lookup: CDR1 SGHVS, CDR2 FNYEAQ. CDR3 length: 15 residues. Here the CDR3 DNA reads TGTGCCAGCAGCTCGTCCGGGACAGGGGCCTCACCCCTCCACTTT. Translation: CASSSSGTGASPLHF.

The table lists this clonotype with a few counts. The rearrangement links TRBV5-1 to TRBJ2-7, with D tentatively TRBD1 or TRBD2 (6 bases each). The CDR3 length is 14 residues. Looked up from germline, CDR1 is SGHRS and CDR2 is YFSETQ. Trimming removed 4 bases at V and 8 bases at J, with 19 bases between. The CDR3 DNA is TGCGCCAGCAGCCCAGGGGACTCCCAGCTCAAGCAGTACTTC. Translated: CASSPGDSQLKQYF.

This clonotype showed up just a few times. The V and J genes are TRBV11-2 and TRBJ1-1; D is ambiguous. Germline V gives CDR1 SGHAT, CDR2 FQNNGV. V was pared by 1 base and J by 8 bases, with 11 bases between. The CDR3 covers 13 residues. CDR3 sequence: CASSLVRRPEAFF. In DNA form, the CDR3 reads TGTGCCAGCAGCTTAGTGCGACGGCCCGAAGCTTTCTTT.

The rearrangement links TRBV5-6 to TRBJ2-1, with 7 bases fitting TRBD2. Germline values: CDR1 SGHDT, CDR2 YYEEEE. J was trimmed by 7 bases and V by 2 bases; bases with no gene match: 15. The CDR3 totals 17 residues. CDR3 DNA: TGTGCCAGCAGCTTAATGAGCTCTGTGGCGGGAGTAAATGAGCAGTTCTTC. Translated: CASSLMSSVAGVNEQFF.